The 3 T cell receptor beta chains below were found in one sample sequenced in a study of shared clonotypes between healthy human individuals. TCRdb keeps only in-frame clones here, not all; method: immunoSEQ multiplex PCR. The sample includes around 700,000 clones, around 72% of them seen just once. Input material: memory CD4+ T cells sorted from blood. Subset in this sample: CD45RA-negative fraction. Source of these receptors: a woman younger than 45 in good health.

The CDR3 coding sequence is TGCGCCAGCAGCTTGGGACTAGAGGCGAATGAGCAGTTCTTC. This gives the protein CASSLGLEANEQFF. This rearrangement joins TRBV5-1 to TRBJ2-1; TRBD2 might be the D (6 bases). V was trimmed by 0 bases and J by 7 bases, leaving 11 bases between them. The CDR3 runs 14 residues. Looked up from germline, CDR1 is SGHRS and CDR2 is YFSETQ.

This chain uses TRBV27 with TRBJ2-7, with 8 nucleotides matching TRBD2. The CDR3 runs 14 residues. V dropped 3 bases and J dropped 2; count of bases not matched to a gene: 3. Germline values: CDR1 MNHEY, CDR2 SMNVEV (reference sequence). The CDR3 reads CASSLQRGPYEQYF. The CDR3 DNA reads as TGTGCCAGCAGTTTGCAGCGGGGGCCCTACGAGCAGTACTTC.

The chain joins TRBV5-1 to TRBJ1-1, with unresolved D. Germline CDR1 reads SGHRS; CDR2 reads YFSETQ. The CDR3 has 13 amino acids. Trimming stripped 1 base from V and 7 bases from J, with 11 bases between. The chain's CDR3 is CASSLYPGSEAFF. The CDR3 region has the DNA TGCGCCAGCAGCTTGTACCCCGGGAGTGAAGCTTTCTTT.